The present entry profiles one T cell receptor beta chain with its context. Profiling relied on immunoSEQ multiplex PCR, and the TCRdb table lists in-frame clones only, not all of them. The sample lists 110,000 or so clones, more than 80% occurring once. This entry belongs to a study of control samples from healthy donors and cancer patients. This receptor was taken from a man between 50 and 59 years old in good health. The sample comprised blood.

The CDR3 sequence is CAWSERLIMNTEAFF. CDR3 in DNA: TGTGCCTGGAGTGAGAGACTTATCATGAACACTGAAGCTTTCTTT. This chain uses TRBV30 with TRBJ1-1; D gene uncertain. Germline-derived CDR1 and CDR2 are GTSNPN and SVGIG (reference sequence). This CDR3 has 15 residues. V shed 1 base and J shed 0 bases, with 12 bases lying between them.